One T cell receptor beta chain is described in this entry. Germline V gene data show CDR1 as KGHDR and CDR2 as SFDVKD. The CDR3 covers 14 residues. Trimming took 3 bases from V and 6 from J, leaving 13 bases between them. The source of the sample is a study of blood T cell repertoires in COVID-19. On the study more broadly: Donors in the United States, Italy and Spain gave samples during acute or convalescent COVID-19. Sources were T cells, B-cell-depleted T cells, or PBMCs; the material itself was cDNA or gDNA.

The data were produced by immunoSEQ multiplex PCR, yet TCRdb's version contains in-frame clones alone and is incomplete. In the table there are about 62,000 clones, around nine tenths of which are singletons. The chain is built from TRBV24-1 and TRBJ2-5; D ambiguous. Sequencing was carried out using peripheral blood. This TCR came from a man between 65 and 85 years old with acute or convalescent COVID-19. The CDR3 loop reads CATSDPDTPQTQYF. The CDR3, as DNA: TGTGCCACCAGTGATCCAGACACTCCACAGACCCAGTACTTC.